This T cell receptor (beta chain) was recovered during a study of blood T cell repertoires in COVID-19. Study as a whole: Sites across the United States, Italy and Spain contributed samples from acute and convalescent COVID-19. PBMCs, B-cell-depleted T cells, or T cells provided the cDNA or gDNA that made up the material.

Original handling: Counts of nucleated cells, estimated from reference gene primer amplification, were obtained. The protocol was immunoSEQ multiplex PCR, while the TCRdb copy is restricted to in-frame clones and leaves out a portion. V, J and clone size are those of that table, while D and trimming were read from the DNA. In the table there are approximately 120,000 clones, over 60% of which are singletons. CDR1 is SGHRS, CDR2 YFSETQ, per germline. V dropped 5 bases and J dropped 3 bases, with 18 bases sitting between them. There are 15 residues in the CDR3. This clonotype originated in a human donor in a cohort sampled during active or convalescent COVID-19. The V and J genes are TRBV5-1 and TRBJ2-7; D is possibly TRBD2 (5 bases). The sequenced material came from peripheral blood. The CDR3 DNA sequence: TGCGCCAGCAGTTTTCCCGACACTCGGGGCTACGAGCAGTACTTC. Amino acid sequence: CASSFPDTRGYEQYF.